The entry below describes one TCR beta chain. This entry belongs to a study of blood T cell repertoires in COVID-19. This table comes from immunoSEQ multiplex PCR, and its TCRdb copy is limited to in-frame clones, with some not included. The table lists around 340,000 clones, 65% to 90% of them singletons. The CDR3 is 19 amino acids. The V segment lost 5 bases and the J segment 3 bases; nucleotides outside the gene matches: 19. Per germline, CDR1 LGHNA and CDR2 YNFKEQ. Sequencing was performed on PBMCs or T cells enriched from blood (not recorded which). The TCR originated in a woman aged 40 to 50 with acute COVID-19. The chain is built from TRBV4-2 and TRBJ1-1, with 9 bases identical to TRBD1. CDR3 sequence reads: CASSKGQGSGRGGDTEAFF. DNA for the CDR3: TGTGCCAGCAGCAAAGGACAGGGGAGTGGCCGAGGGGGTGACACTGAAGCTTTCTTT.